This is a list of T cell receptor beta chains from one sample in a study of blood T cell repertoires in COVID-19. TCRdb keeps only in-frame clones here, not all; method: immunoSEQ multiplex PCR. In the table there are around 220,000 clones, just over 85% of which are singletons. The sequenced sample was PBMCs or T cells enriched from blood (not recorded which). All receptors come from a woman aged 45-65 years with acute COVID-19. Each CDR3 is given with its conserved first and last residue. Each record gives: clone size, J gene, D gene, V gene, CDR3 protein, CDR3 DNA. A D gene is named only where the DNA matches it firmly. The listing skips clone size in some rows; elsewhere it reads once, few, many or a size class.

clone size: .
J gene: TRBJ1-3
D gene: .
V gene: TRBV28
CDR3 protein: CASSHPRNTIYF
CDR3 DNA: TGTGCCAGCAGTCACCCTAGAAACACCATATATTTT

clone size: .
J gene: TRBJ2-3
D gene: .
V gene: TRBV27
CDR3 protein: CASSFGVGATDTQYF
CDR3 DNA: TGTGCCAGCAGTTTTGGGGTGGGGGCTACAGATACGCAGTATTTT

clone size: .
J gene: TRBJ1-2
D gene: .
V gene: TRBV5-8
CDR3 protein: CASSLKSSTGSYGYTF
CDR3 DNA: TGTGCCAGCAGCTTAAAGAGCTCGACAGGTTCCTATGGCTACACCTTC

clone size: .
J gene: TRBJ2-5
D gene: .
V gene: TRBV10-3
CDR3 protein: CATGDITQETQYF
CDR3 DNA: TGTGCCACTGGGGACATTACCCAAGAGACCCAGTACTTC

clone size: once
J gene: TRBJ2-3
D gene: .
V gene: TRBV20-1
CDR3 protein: CSAGGGATDTQYF
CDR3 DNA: TGCAGTGCTGGTGGTGGGGCGACAGATACGCAGTATTTT

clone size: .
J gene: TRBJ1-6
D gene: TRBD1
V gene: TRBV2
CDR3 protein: CASIDQGQLNSPLHF
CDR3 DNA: TGTGCCAGCATAGACCAGGGACAGCTAAATTCACCCCTCCACTTT

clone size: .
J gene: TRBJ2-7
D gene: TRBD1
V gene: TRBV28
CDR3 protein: CASEPMARDRAHEQYF
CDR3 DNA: TGTGCCAGCGAACCTATGGCCCGGGACAGGGCCCACGAGCAGTACTTC

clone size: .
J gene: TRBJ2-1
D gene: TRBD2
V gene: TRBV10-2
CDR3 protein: CASLNAGGNNEQFF
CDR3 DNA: TGCGCCAGCCTTAATGCGGGAGGTAACAATGAGCAGTTCTTC

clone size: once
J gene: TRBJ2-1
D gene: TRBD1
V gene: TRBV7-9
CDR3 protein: CASSPGQGYNEQFF
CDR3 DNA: TGTGCCAGCAGCCCGGGACAGGGATACAATGAGCAGTTCTTC

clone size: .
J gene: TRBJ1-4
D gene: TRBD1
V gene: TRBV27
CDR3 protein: CASSLGQGARKLFF
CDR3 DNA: TGTGCCAGCAGTTTAGGGCAGGGGGCTCGGAAACTGTTTTTT

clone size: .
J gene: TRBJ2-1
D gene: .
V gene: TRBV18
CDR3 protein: CASSRGPGIQSDEQFF
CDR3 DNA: TGTGCCAGCTCACGCGGGCCCGGGATTCAATCCGATGAGCAGTTCTTC

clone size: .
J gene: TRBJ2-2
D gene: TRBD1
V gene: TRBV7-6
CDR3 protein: CASSLIGQGVRSTGELFF
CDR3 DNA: TGTGCCAGCAGCTTAATCGGACAGGGAGTCCGGAGCACCGGGGAGCTGTTTTTT

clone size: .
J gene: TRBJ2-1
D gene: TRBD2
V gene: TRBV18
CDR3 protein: CASSQAGGRPDNEQFF
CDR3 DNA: TGTGCCAGCTCACAGGCGGGAGGGCGCCCAGACAATGAGCAGTTCTTC

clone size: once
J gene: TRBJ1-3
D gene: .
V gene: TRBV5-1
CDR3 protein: CASSTTDRSFSGNTIYF
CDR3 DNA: TGCGCCAGCAGCACTACCGACAGGTCCTTCTCTGGAAACACCATATATTTT

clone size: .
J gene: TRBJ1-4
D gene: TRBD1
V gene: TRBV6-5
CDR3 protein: CASSRTGTVEEKLFF
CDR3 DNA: TGTGCCAGCAGTCGTACTGGGACAGTGGAAGAAAAACTGTTTTTT

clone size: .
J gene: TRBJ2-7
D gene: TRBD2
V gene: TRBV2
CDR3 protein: CASTRTSGIPYEQYF
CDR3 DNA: TGTGCCAGCACCAGGACTAGCGGGATTCCCTACGAGCAGTACTTC

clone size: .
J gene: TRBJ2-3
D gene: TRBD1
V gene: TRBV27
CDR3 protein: CASSLSGGTGVHTDTQYF
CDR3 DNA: TGTGCCAGCAGTTTATCGGGGGGGACAGGGGTGCACACAGATACGCAGTATTTT

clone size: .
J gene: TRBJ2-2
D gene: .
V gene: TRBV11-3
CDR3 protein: CASSKTGQANTGELFF
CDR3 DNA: TGTGCCAGCAGCAAGACAGGCCAAGCGAACACCGGGGAGCTGTTTTTT

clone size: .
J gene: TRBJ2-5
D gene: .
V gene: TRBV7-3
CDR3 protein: CASSLFRGETQYF
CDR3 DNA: TGTGCCAGCAGCTTATTTAGGGGAGAGACCCAGTACTTC

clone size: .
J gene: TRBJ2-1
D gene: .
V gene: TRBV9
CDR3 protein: CASSPSGGSYNEQFF
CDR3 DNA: TGTGCCAGCAGCCCCTCCGGAGGGTCGTACAATGAGCAGTTCTTC

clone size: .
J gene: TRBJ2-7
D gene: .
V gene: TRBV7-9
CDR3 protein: CASSSTPPPYEQYF
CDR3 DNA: TGTGCCAGCAGCTCTACTCCGCCCCCCTACGAGCAGTACTTC

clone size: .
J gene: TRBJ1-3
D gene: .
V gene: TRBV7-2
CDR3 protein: CASSLQGRSSGNTIYF
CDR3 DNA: TGTGCCAGCAGCTTACAGGGTAGGAGTTCTGGAAACACCATATATTTT

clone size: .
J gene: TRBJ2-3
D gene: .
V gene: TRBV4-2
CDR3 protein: CASSGGTGGGAGTDTQYF
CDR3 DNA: TGTGCCAGCAGCGGGGGGACGGGTGGAGGGGCCGGCACAGATACGCAGTATTTT

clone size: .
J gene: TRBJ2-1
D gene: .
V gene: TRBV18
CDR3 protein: CASSAAGNEQFF
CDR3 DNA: TGTGCCAGCTCCGCGGCGGGCAATGAGCAGTTCTTC

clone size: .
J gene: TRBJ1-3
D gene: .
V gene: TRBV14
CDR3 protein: CASSPTAQAGNTIYF
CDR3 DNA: TGTGCCAGCAGTCCGACAGCTCAAGCTGGAAACACCATATATTTT

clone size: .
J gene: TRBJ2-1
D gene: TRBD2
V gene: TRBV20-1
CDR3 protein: CSTWGGNEQFF
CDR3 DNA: TGCAGTACGTGGGGGGGAAATGAGCAGTTCTTC

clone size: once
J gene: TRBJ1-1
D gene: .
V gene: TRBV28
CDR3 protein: CASSFGGGVAEAFF
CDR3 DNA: TGTGCCAGCAGTTTCGGGGGTGGGGTGGCTGAAGCTTTCTTT

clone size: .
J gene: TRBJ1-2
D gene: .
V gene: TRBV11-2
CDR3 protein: CASSLDLQIANYGYTF
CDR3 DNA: TGTGCCAGCAGCTTAGATCTTCAGATTGCTAACTATGGCTACACCTTC

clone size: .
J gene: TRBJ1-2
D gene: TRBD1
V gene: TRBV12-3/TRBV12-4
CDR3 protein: CASRGGTGLEGTF
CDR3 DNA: TGTGCCAGCAGAGGAGGGACAGGGTTAGAAGGCACCTTC

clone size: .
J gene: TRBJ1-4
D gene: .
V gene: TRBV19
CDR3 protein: CASSPRVGNEKLFF
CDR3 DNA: TGTGCCAGTAGTCCGCGGGTCGGTAATGAAAAACTGTTTTTT

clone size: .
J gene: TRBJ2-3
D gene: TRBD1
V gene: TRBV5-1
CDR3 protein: CASSLPTGGHDTQYF
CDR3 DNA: TGCGCCAGCAGCTTACCCACAGGGGGCCACGATACGCAGTATTTT

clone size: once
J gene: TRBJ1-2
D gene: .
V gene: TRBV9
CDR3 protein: CASSPGSNYGYTF
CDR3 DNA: TGTGCCAGCAGCCCAGGATCTAACTATGGCTACACCTTC

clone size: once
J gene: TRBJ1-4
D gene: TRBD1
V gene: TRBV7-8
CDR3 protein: CASSLDRQGFEKLFF
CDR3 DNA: TGTGCCAGCAGCTTAGACCGACAGGGCTTCGAAAAACTGTTTTTT

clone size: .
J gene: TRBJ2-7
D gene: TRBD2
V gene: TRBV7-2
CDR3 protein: CASSVSGGLVEQYF
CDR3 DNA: TGTGCCAGCAGCGTTAGCGGGGGCTTGGTTGAGCAGTACTTC

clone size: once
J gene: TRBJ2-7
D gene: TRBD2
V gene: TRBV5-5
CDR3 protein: CASSFGRPPSSQYF
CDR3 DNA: TGTGCCAGCAGCTTCGGGAGGCCCCCCTCGTCTCAGTACTTC

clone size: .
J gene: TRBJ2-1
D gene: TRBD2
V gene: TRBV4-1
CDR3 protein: CASSRSIAGGRYNEQFF
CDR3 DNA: TGCGCCAGCAGCCGGAGCATAGCGGGAGGGAGGTACAATGAGCAGTTCTTC

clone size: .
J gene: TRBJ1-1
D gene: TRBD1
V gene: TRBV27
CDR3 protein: CASSPRQGMNTEAFF
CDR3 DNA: TGTGCCAGCAGTCCGAGACAGGGCATGAACACTGAAGCTTTCTTT

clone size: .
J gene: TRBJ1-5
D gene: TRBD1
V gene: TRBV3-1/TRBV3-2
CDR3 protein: CASSQDRGSNQPQHF
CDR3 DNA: TGTGCCAGCAGCCAGGACAGGGGCAGCAATCAGCCCCAGCATTTT

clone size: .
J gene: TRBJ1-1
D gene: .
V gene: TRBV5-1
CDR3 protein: CASSSTRGNTEAFF
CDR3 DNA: TGCGCCAGCAGCTCGACGCGGGGGAACACTGAAGCTTTCTTT

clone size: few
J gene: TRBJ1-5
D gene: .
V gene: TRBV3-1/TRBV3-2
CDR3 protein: CASSQDSLQGDQPQHF
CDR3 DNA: TGTGCCAGCAGCCAAGATTCTTTACAGGGAGATCAGCCCCAGCATTTT

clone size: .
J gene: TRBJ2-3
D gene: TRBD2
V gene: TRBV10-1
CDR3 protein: CASLSSGSLPDTQYF
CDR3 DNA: TGCGCCAGCCTTTCTAGCGGGAGTTTACCAGATACGCAGTATTTT

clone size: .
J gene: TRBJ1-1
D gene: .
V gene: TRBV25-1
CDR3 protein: CASSESPAFTTEAFF
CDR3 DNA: TGTGCCAGCAGTGAATCCCCCGCCTTCACTACTGAAGCTTTCTTT

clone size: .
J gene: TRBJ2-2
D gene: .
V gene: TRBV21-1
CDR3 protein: CASSKGNGEDTGELFF
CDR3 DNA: TGTGCCAGCAGCAAAGGAAATGGGGAGGACACCGGGGAGCTGTTTTTT

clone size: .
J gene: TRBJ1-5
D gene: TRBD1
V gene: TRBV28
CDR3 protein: CASSGGGTGQPQHF
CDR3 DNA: TGTGCCAGCAGTGGAGGGGGCACAGGGCAGCCCCAGCATTTT

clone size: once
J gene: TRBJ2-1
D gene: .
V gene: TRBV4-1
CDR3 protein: CASSQDAAERFF
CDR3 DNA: TGCGCCAGCAGCCAAGACGCGGCGGAGAGGTTCTTC

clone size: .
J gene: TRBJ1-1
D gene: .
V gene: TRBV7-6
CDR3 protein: CASSQQTNTEAFF
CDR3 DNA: TGTGCCAGCAGCCAACAGACGAACACTGAAGCTTTCTTT

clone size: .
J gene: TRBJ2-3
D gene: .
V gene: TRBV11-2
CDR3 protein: CASSSRAGGSTDTQYF
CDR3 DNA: TGTGCCAGCAGCTCGAGGGCTGGGGGGAGCACAGATACGCAGTATTTT

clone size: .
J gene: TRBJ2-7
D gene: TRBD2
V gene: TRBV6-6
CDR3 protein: CASNRAGDAYEQYF
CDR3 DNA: TGTGCCAGCAACCGAGCGGGAGACGCCTACGAGCAGTACTTC